The subject of this entry is one T cell receptor beta chain. These data originate in a study of shared T cell receptors in the human thymus. V was clipped by 3 bases and J by 3 bases; unmatched bases: 4. Germline-derived CDR1 and CDR2 are KGHSH and LQKENI. The CDR3 length is 14 residues. The method was immunoSEQ multiplex PCR; TCRdb's version includes in-frame clones alone and lacks a portion of them. The sample holds more than 300,000 clones, just under 95% seen once. This TCR was recovered from a human donor. What was sequenced was thymocytes. The genes are TRBV18 and TRBJ1-2; 7 bases fit TRBD1. The CDR3 is CASSPQTGDYGYTF. CDR3 DNA sequence: TGTGCCAGCTCACCCCAAACAGGGGACTATGGCTACACCTTC.